This is a list of T cell receptor beta chains from one sample in a study of regulatory T cells in long-lasting Graves disease. TCRdb re-called the multiplex PCR reads through MiXCR, storing one row per CDR3 protein. The sample shows 500,000 to 700,000 distinct CDR3 sequences, around 30% of them seen only once. The starting material was peripheral blood mononuclear cells (PBMCs), obtained when the disease was refractory, from a patient treated with antithyroid drugs. The receptors here all came from a female donor with Graves disease. Each CDR3 is given with its conserved first and last residue. A D gene is named only where the DNA matches it firmly. Rows give clone size only sometimes, using once, few, many, or a class for an expanded clone.

CDR3nt	CDR3aa	d_gene	abundance	v_gene	j_gene
TGCGCCAGCAGCTTTAGCGGGAGAGGCTACGAGCAGTACTTC	CASSFSGRGYEQYF	TRBD2	.	TRBV4-1	TRBJ2-7
TGTGCCAGCAGTGTCAAGAGGACAGGGAGAGGCTACACCTTC	CASSVKRTGRGYTF	TRBD1	many	TRBV6-1	TRBJ1-2
TGTGCCAGCAGCCCACAAGGACAGTCATACTTCTACGAGCAGTACTTC	CASSPQGQSYFYEQYF	.	few	TRBV11-2	TRBJ2-7
TGTGCCAGCAGGAGGGACAGGGGGTACTACACCTTC	CASRRDRGYYTF	TRBD1	.	TRBV6-1	TRBJ1-2
TGCAGCACCGGGACTAGAATGAGGCAAGAGACCCAGTACTTC	CSTGTRMRQETQYF	TRBD2	.	TRBV29-1	TRBJ2-5
TGCAGTCTAGCCGGGACAGGTGTCGAAAAACTGTTTTTT	CSLAGTGVEKLFF	TRBD1	.	TRBV20-1	TRBJ1-4
TGTGCCTGGGACAGGGGCGACTATGGCTACACCTTC	CAWDRGDYGYTF	TRBD1	.	TRBV30	TRBJ1-2
TGTGCCAGCAGCTTAGGGGCAGGGAGCTATGGCTACACCTTC	CASSLGAGSYGYTF	.	.	TRBV11-2	TRBJ1-2
TGCAGCGCACACTTCGTTGGGGAAGTCGATGGCTACACCTTC	CSAHFVGEVDGYTF	.	few	TRBV29-1	TRBJ1-2
TGTGCCAGCAGTGGGGACAGGGCTCGCACCGGGGAGCTGTTTTTT	CASSGDRARTGELFF	TRBD1	many	TRBV2	TRBJ2-2
TGTGCCAGCACCCGAGGAGGACAGCAGGACGGAAACACCATATATTTT	CASTRGGQQDGNTIYF	.	.	TRBV6-2/TRBV6-3	TRBJ1-3
TGTGCCAGCAGGTCGGACAAAATATATGGCTACACCTTC	CASRSDKIYGYTF	.	.	TRBV12-3/TRBV12-4	TRBJ1-2
TGTGCCAGCAGTCCCCTCGGTTCGGAGACCACTGAAGCTTTCTTT	CASSPLGSETTEAFF	.	.	TRBV6-2/TRBV6-3	TRBJ1-1
TGTGCCAGCAACAGACGGGCTGGAGTTACTGAAGCTTTCTTT	CASNRRAGVTEAFF	.	.	TRBV6-1	TRBJ1-1
TGTGCCAGCACCGTTACGGGGACATTGGCCTATAATTCACCCCTCCACTTT	CASTVTGTLAYNSPLHF	.	.	TRBV12-3/TRBV12-4	TRBJ1-6
TGTGCAGGGGGACTAGCGGGCCTGAACACCGGGGAGCTGTTTTTT	CAGGLAGLNTGELFF	TRBD2	.	TRBV2	TRBJ2-2
TGTGCCAGCAGCGTGACACTAAACTACACCTTC	CASSVTLNYTF	.	many	TRBV2	TRBJ1-2
TGCGCCAGCAGCGAGAGCATCCCCTATGGCTACACCTTC	CASSESIPYGYTF	.	.	TRBV10-2	TRBJ1-2
TGTGCCAGCAGCAACGGACTAGCGGGAGGGTCCTCCTACGAGCAGTACTTC	CASSNGLAGGSSYEQYF	TRBD2	few	TRBV2	TRBJ2-7
TGTGCCAGCAGCCCGCGGGGCGGGAGGGCCTACAATGAGCAGTTCTTC	CASSPRGGRAYNEQFF	TRBD2	.	TRBV11-3	TRBJ2-1
TGCAGTGCTAGAGAGATGTACAGGGGGCTGGCTAATGAAAAACTGTTTTTT	CSAREMYRGLANEKLFF	TRBD1	.	TRBV20-1	TRBJ1-4
TGTGCCAGCGGAAGCGGCGGTGAAAAACTGTTTTTT	CASGSGGEKLFF	.	.	TRBV28	TRBJ1-4
TGCAGTGCTAGAGATCCCAGGGGGCCGGTCACTGAAGCTTTCTTT	CSARDPRGPVTEAFF	TRBD1	.	TRBV20-1	TRBJ1-1
TGTGCCAGCAGCCAAGCTCTCAGGAGTGGCTACACCTTC	CASSQALRSGYTF	.	few	TRBV3-1	TRBJ1-2
TGTGCCAGCTCCCGAGACGACAATCAGCCCCAGCATTTT	CASSRDDNQPQHF	.	many	TRBV2	TRBJ1-5
TGTGCCGGCAGTTCACATGACACGGATCGAATCTACGAGCAGTACTTC	CAGSSHDTDRIYEQYF	.	.	TRBV12-3/TRBV12-4	TRBJ2-7
TGTGCCAGCAGTTCCCCCGGACACCTCTACGAGCAGTACTTC	CASSSPGHLYEQYF	.	few	TRBV6-4	TRBJ2-7